The 12 T cell receptor beta chains in this list originate from one sample, sequenced in a study of T cell responses to AZD1222 COVID-19 vaccine. Some clones are missing from TCRdb's copy, which holds only in-frame ones; the method was immunoSEQ multiplex PCR. Altogether about 130,000 clones are present, about 85% being singletons, with the ten largest covering approximately 1.5%. The material sequenced was peripheral blood, taken on day 0 of AZD1222 vaccination. These TCRs come from an adult in good health.

The chain carries TRBV5-8 and TRBJ1-5; a possible D gene is TRBD1 (6 bases). The germline CDR1 and CDR2 sequences are SGHTS and YDEGEE. Trimming left V 4 bases short and J 4 bases short, with 15 bases between. This CDR3 has 15 residues. The CDR3 here is CASSVGGTPNQPQHF. For the CDR3, the DNA is TGTGCCAGCAGCGTGGGAGGGACACCAAATCAGCCCCAGCATTTT.

The chain is built from TRBV24-1 and TRBJ1-1, with D possibly matching TRBD1 (5 bases). Germline loops: CDR1 KGHDR, CDR2 SFDVKD. Trimming pared 2 bases from V and 1 base from J, leaving 13 bases between. CDR3 size: 16 residues. DNA of the CDR3: TGTGCCACCAGTGATTCAAGGGCCGGGGGGAACACTGAAGCTTTCTTT. This sequence encodes CATSDSRAGGNTEAFF.

The CDR3 bases are TGTGCCTGGAGTGTAGGCAGGGGAAACTCCTACGAGCAGTACTTC. Protein sequence: CAWSVGRGNSYEQYF. The V call is TRBV30, the J call TRBJ2-7; D might be TRBD1 (6 bases). V lost 0 bases and J lost 0, with 12 bases in between. CDR1 and CDR2 from the germline V gene are GTSNPN and SVGIG (reference sequence). This CDR3 region has 15 residues.

The V and J genes are TRBV5-4 and TRBJ2-1, with 14 bases identical to TRBD2. Germline values: CDR1 SGHNT, CDR2 YYREEE (reference sequence). The CDR3 totals 18 residues. The J segment lost 0 bases and the V segment lost 4 bases, leaving 6 bases of the junction unmatched. The CDR3 spells CASSRRLAGGSSYNEQFF. CDR3 in DNA: TGTGCCAGCAGCCGACGACTAGCGGGGGGGAGCTCCTACAATGAGCAGTTCTTC. Together with reference TRBV5-4 and TRBJ2-1, the CDR3 gives the full variable domain: ETGVTQSPTHLIKTRGQQVTLRCSSQSGHNTVSWYQQALGQGPQFIFQYYREEENGRGNFPPRFSGLQFPNYSSELNVNALELDDSALYLCASSRRLAGGSSYNEQFFGPGTRLTVL.

This clone is a singleton in its sample. The chain links TRBV3-1 (or the pseudogene TRBV3-2) to TRBJ1-5; the D is unclear. This CDR3 is built from 13 residues. Germline lookup yields CDR1 LGHDT and CDR2 YNNKEL (reference sequence). The ends were cut back, 0 bases at V and 4 bases at J, with 4 bases in the middle. The DNA for the CDR3 is TGTGCCAGCAGCCAAGAGGTGAATCAGCCCCAGCATTTT. Translated, it gives CASSQEVNQPQHF.

This clone was observed a few times. V and J are TRBV6-1 and TRBJ2-3; D is possibly TRBD2 (5 bases). The CDR3 totals 15 residues. Trimming took 2 bases from V and 1 from J, leaving 10 bases between them. Germline V CDR1 and CDR2: MNHNS, SASEGT. This CDR3 is CASSEPRGGTDTQYF. Here the CDR3 DNA reads TGTGCCAGCAGTGAACCCCGGGGTGGCACAGATACGCAGTATTTT.

The V gene is TRBV21-1, the J gene TRBJ1-3; TRBD1, the table's D call, was not compared with the DNA. TRBV21-1 is designated a pseudogene. The CDR3 spans 17 residues. This CDR3 reads CASSEMGQGALGNTIYF. For the CDR3, the DNA is TGTGCCAGCAGCGAAATGGGACAGGGGGCTTTAGGTAACACCATATATTTT.

This clone was recorded only once. The chain combines TRBV19 with TRBJ2-1, with D perhaps matching TRBD2 (7 bases). Germline values: CDR1 LNHDA, CDR2 SQIVND (reference sequence). The CDR3 is made up of 13 amino acids. Trimming took off 7 bases at V and 8 bases at J, with 15 bases between the two ends. Written as DNA, the CDR3 is TGTGCCAGTACCGAAGGGGGGGTCGATGAGCAGTTCTTC. It encodes CASTEGGVDEQFF.

This clone appeared once. The V call is TRBV7-9, the J call TRBJ2-7, with D possibly matching TRBD2 (6 bases). The germline V gene has CDR1 SEHNR and CDR2 FQNEAQ (reference sequence). Trimming removed 6 bases from V and 7 bases from J, with 16 bases in between. The CDR3 is made up of 13 amino acids. The CDR3 sequence: CASRPAGTGEQYF. In nucleotides, the CDR3 is TGTGCCAGCAGGCCCGCGGGGACGGGAGAGCAGTACTTC.

The V and J genes are TRBV5-1 and TRBJ2-7, with D perhaps TRBD1 (6 bases). This CDR3 region has 15 residues. The V gene's germline CDR1 is SGHRS and CDR2 YFSETQ. Trimming stripped 0 bases from V and 0 bases from J, with 10 bases between. CDR3 sequence: CASSLAGQLSYEQYF. Here the CDR3 DNA reads TGCGCCAGCAGCTTGGCAGGACAGCTCTCCTACGAGCAGTACTTC.

This clone was seen a single time. The CDR3 sequence: CASSQGGSVRQETQYF. CDR3 in DNA: TGCGCCAGCAGCCAAGGAGGTAGCGTCAGACAAGAGACCCAGTACTTC. The J gene is TRBJ2-5, the V gene TRBV4-1; tentatively, D is TRBD2 (5 bases). The CDR3 runs 16 residues. The V and J ends lost 1 base and 2 bases respectively, with 14 bases between them. In germline, CDR1 is MGHRA, CDR2 YSYEKL.

This chain uses TRBV2 with TRBJ2-5; possibly TRBD2 for D (5 bases). CDR1 is SNHLY, CDR2 FYNNEI, per germline. The CDR3 runs to 12 residues. CDR3 coding DNA: TGTGGGGGAATCTCAGGAGGTGAGACCCAGTACTTC. Protein sequence: CGGISGGETQYF. Combining the CDR3 with reference TRBV2 and TRBJ2-5 gives the whole variable domain EPEVTQTPSHQVTQMGQEVILRCVPISNHLYFYWYRQILGQKVEFLVSFYNNEISEKSEIFDDQFSVERPDGSNFTLKIRSTKLEDSAMYFCGGISGGETQYFGPGTRLLVL.